The clone carrying this T cell receptor beta chain was recorded many times. This sample was taken from a study of spatial heterogeneity in lung cancer. Study summary: The donor group consisted of 72 patients who had untreated, early-stage non-small cell lung cancer.

V lost 6 bases to trimming and J lost 0 bases, with 12 bases between them. CDR1 MNHEY and CDR2 SVGEGT come from the germline V gene. CDR3 length: 15 residues. Time point indicated: blood at routine non-recurrence follow-up after resection. TCRdb used MiXCR to reprocess the 5' RACE reads, holding one entry per CDR3 protein. Found here are 39,000 or so distinct CDR3 sequences, under 12% of them singletons; the top ten hold roughly a sixth. The source is a female donor with early-stage non-small cell lung cancer. The specimen was PBMCs, collected at follow-up. The rearrangement links TRBV6-2 or TRBV6-3 to TRBJ1-5; D gene ambiguous. The CDR3 DNA sequence: TGTGCCAGCAGGCAGGACGGTTTTAGCAATCAGCCCCAGCATTTT. As protein: CASRQDGFSNQPQHF.